This T cell receptor beta chain came from a study of blood T cell repertoires in COVID-19. In the study overall: T cells, B-cell-depleted T cells, or PBMCs provided the cDNA or gDNA that served as material.

Per the study methods: Quantification of nucleated cells was approximated via reference gene primer amplification. The protocol was immunoSEQ multiplex PCR, while the TCRdb copy is restricted to in-frame clones and leaves out a portion. That table supplies the V and J calls and clone size; D and trimming were determined from the DNA. The table records 95,000 to 100,000 clones, approximately 86% of them present only once. Germline-derived CDR1 and CDR2 are SGHVS and FQNEAQ. There are 14 residues in the CDR3. Trimming removed 5 bases at V and 2 bases at J, with 11 bases between. The chain combines TRBV7-8 with TRBJ2-3; tentatively, D is TRBD2 (5 bases). This TCR was sampled from a man of 80 years or more with acute or convalescent COVID-19. The specimen sequenced was peripheral blood. The CDR3 coding sequence is TGTGCCAGCAGCCCCCGGGGATTCACAGATACGCAGTATTTT. Translated: CASSPRGFTDTQYF.